These 22 T cell receptor beta chains originate from one sample sequenced in a study of neurological immune-mediated disorders. TCRdb reprocessed the 5' RACE reads with MiXCR, giving one entry per CDR3 protein. The repertoire includes 71,000 or so distinct CDR3 sequences, about 5% of them detected once, and less than 2.5% sits in the top ten. The source material was PBMCs. Receptor source: a woman younger than 45 with multiple sclerosis.

The chain employs TRBV30 and TRBJ2-7; D not resolved. The V and J ends lost 2 bases and 2 bases respectively, with 4 bases between them. This CDR3 is 11 amino acids long. Germline V gives CDR1 GTSNPN, CDR2 SVGIG (reference sequence). As DNA, the CDR3 is TGTGCCTGGAGTCTAGCCTACGAGCAGTACTTC. Residues: CAWSLAYEQYF.

This clonotype was recorded at least ten times. The J gene is TRBJ1-5, the V gene TRBV2; D gene ambiguous. This CDR3 contains 14 residues. The V end lost 7 bases, the J end lost 2 bases, and 12 bases lay between the germline ends. Germline CDR1 SNHLY, CDR2 FYNNEI. Written as DNA, the CDR3 is TGTGCCAGCATTGAGCGAGAAGGCAATCAGCCCCAGCATTTT. Translating it yields CASIEREGNQPQHF. The variable domain in full, with the rest retrieved from reference TRBV2 and TRBJ1-5, is EPEVTQTPSHQVTQMGQEVILRCVPISNHLYFYWYRQILGQKVEFLVSFYNNEISEKSEIFDDQFSVERPDGSNFTLKIRSTKLEDSAMYFCASIEREGNQPQHFGDGTRLSIL.

This clonotype has more than one count but fewer than ten. The V gene is TRBV18, the J gene TRBJ2-1, with unresolved D. With 2 bases removed from V and 13 bases from J, the gap between germline ends came to 15 bases. There are 13 residues in the CDR3. Germline CDR1 reads KGHSH; CDR2 reads LQKENI. The CDR3: CASSPVNSGRQFF. The CDR3 DNA is TGTGCCAGCTCACCAGTCAATTCAGGACGCCAGTTCTTC.

This clonotype was seen ten or more times. V gene TRBV20-1 combines with J gene TRBJ2-3; tentative D call: TRBD1 (6 bases). The CDR3 consists of 14 residues. Trimming removed 3 bases from V and 4 bases from J, with 14 bases in between. Per the germline V gene, CDR1 is DFQATT and CDR2 is SNEGSKA (reference sequence). As DNA, the CDR3 is TGCAGTGCTAGTGTAAACAGGGATGCAGATACGCAGTATTTT. Protein product: CSASVNRDADTQYF.

The V and J genes are TRBV20-1 and TRBJ2-7; tentative D call: TRBD1 (5 bases). V lost 3 bases to trimming and J lost 6 bases, with 18 bases between them. The CDR3 has 14 amino acids. The germline V gene has CDR1 DFQATT and CDR2 SNEGSKA (reference sequence). The CDR3 is CSASDPRQFGEQYF. Here the CDR3 DNA reads TGCAGTGCTAGTGACCCGAGACAGTTCGGCGAGCAGTACTTC.

This clonotype appeared many times. The V and J genes are TRBV12-3 or TRBV12-4 and TRBJ2-2, with 8 nucleotides matching TRBD1. V lost 5 bases and J lost 3; bases outside the gene matches: 5. The CDR3 runs to 15 residues. The CDR3 DNA follows: TGTGCCAGCAGTGTCGTGACAGGGGACACCGGGGAGCTGTTTTTT. This sequence encodes CASSVVTGDTGELFF.

In this sample, this clonotype turned up many times. The chain couples TRBV5-1 to TRBJ2-5; 10 positions agree with TRBD1. The CDR3 is made up of 16 amino acids. The J segment lost 1 base and the V segment lost 3 bases, leaving 6 bases of the junction unmatched. The V gene's germline CDR1 is SGHRS and CDR2 YFSETQ. Written as DNA, the CDR3 is TGCGCCAGCAGCTCATCGACAGGGGGCTCCCAAGAGACCCAGTACTTC. It encodes CASSSSTGGSQETQYF.

This clonotype was detected many times. This chain connects TRBV5-1 to TRBJ2-3; 7 bases map to TRBD1. Trimming took 3 bases from V and 2 from J; bases not matched to a gene: 6. This CDR3 is built from 15 residues. CDR1 SGHRS and CDR2 YFSETQ come from the germline V gene. The CDR3 reads CASSWADRATDTQYF. The CDR3 DNA sequence: TGCGCCAGCAGCTGGGCCGACAGGGCCACAGATACGCAGTATTTT.

This clonotype has ten or more counts. The rearrangement uses TRBV6-4 and TRBJ2-2; 7 bases align to TRBD1. This CDR3 has 19 amino acids. The V gene end was trimmed by 0 bases and the J gene end by 2 bases; junction bases not matched to a gene: 12. Germline V gene sequence: CDR1 MRHNA, CDR2 SNTAGT. The CDR3 region has the DNA TGTGCCAGCAGTGACTCGTCCGTCAGGGGGTATATTAACACCGGGGAGCTGTTTTTT. Translated: CASSDSSVRGYINTGELFF.

This clonotype turned up a few times. The chain combines TRBV5-1 with TRBJ2-1, with 7 bases identical to TRBD2. The CDR3 contains 15 residues. V lost 6 bases, J lost 5 bases, and 11 bases stayed unmatched. The germline V gene encodes CDR1 SGHRS and CDR2 YFSETQ. The CDR3, as DNA: TGCGCCAGCACCCCCCGACTAGCAATCAACAATGAGCAGTTCTTC. Translated, it gives CASTPRLAINNEQFF.

Concerning this clonotype: A much larger clone sits a single nucleotide away, making a read error possible. The CDR3 sequence is CASKIGTSRHSGTQYF. CDR3 bases: TGTGCCAGCAAGATAGGGACTAGTAGGCACTCAGGGACCCAGTACTTC. The rearrangement uses TRBV12-3 or TRBV12-4 and TRBJ2-5; 8 positions match TRBD2. This CDR3 has 16 amino acids. With 7 bases clipped from V and 7 bases from J, the junction kept 17 bases outside the gene matches.

This clonotype was counted many times. J is TRBJ2-5 and V is TRBV18; D remains ambiguous. V lost 3 bases to trimming and J lost 5 bases, with 10 bases between them. Germline V gene data show CDR1 as KGHSH and CDR2 as LQKENI. The CDR3 runs 13 residues. DNA for the CDR3: TGTGCCAGCTCACCCTTCCCATTGGAGACCCAGTACTTC. This translates into CASSPFPLETQYF.

This clonotype was recorded many times. The chain combines TRBV5-1 with TRBJ2-1; 10 bases fit TRBD2. CDR1 and CDR2 (germline): SGHRS, YFSETQ. The trim removed 4 bases at V and 8 bases at J, leaving 12 bases unmatched. This CDR3 region has 16 residues. CDR3 amino acids: CASSLTSGIGYDEQFF. CDR3 bases: TGCGCCAGCAGCCTAACTAGCGGGATAGGGTATGATGAGCAGTTCTTC. The complete variable domain, with remaining parts taken from reference TRBV5-1 and TRBJ2-1, reads KAGVTQTPRYLIKTRGQQVTLSCSPISGHRSVSWYQQTPGQGLQFLFEYFSETQRNKGNFPGRFSGRQFSNSRSEMNVSTLELGDSALYLCASSLTSGIGYDEQFFGPGTRLTVL.

This clonotype was observed a handful of times. J is TRBJ2-5 and V is TRBV5-1; maybe TRBD2 (5 bases). The V end was cut by 2 bases, the J end by 3 bases, with 11 bases between. Germline CDR1 reads SGHRS; CDR2 reads YFSETQ. The CDR3 is 14 amino acids. The CDR3 sequence: CASSLIEGKETQYF. CDR3 sequence (DNA): TGCGCCAGCAGCTTAATAGAGGGAAAAGAGACCCAGTACTTC. The full variable domain, its missing parts supplied by reference TRBV5-1 and TRBJ2-5, is KAGVTQTPRYLIKTRGQQVTLSCSPISGHRSVSWYQQTPGQGLQFLFEYFSETQRNKGNFPGRFSGRQFSNSRSEMNVSTLELGDSALYLCASSLIEGKETQYFGPGTRLLVL.

This clonotype was counted at least ten times. The chain couples TRBV12-3 or TRBV12-4 to TRBJ2-5; D perhaps matches TRBD2 (5 bases). The CDR3 runs to 14 residues. Trimming shortened V by 3 bases and J by 5 bases, and 13 bases separated the two germline ends. In DNA, the CDR3 is TGTGCCAGCAGTTTCGCGCGACCGGGGGAGACCCAGTACTTC. It encodes CASSFARPGETQYF.

This clonotype has a count of ten or more. CDR3 residues: CASSPLGIVGYGYTF. CDR3 DNA: TGTGCCAGCAGCCCCCTCGGCATTGTAGGCTATGGCTACACCTTC. J is TRBJ1-2 and V is TRBV12-3 or TRBV12-4, with D unclear. There are 15 residues in the CDR3. Trimming took 6 bases from V and 4 from J, leaving 18 bases between them.

The chain couples TRBV20-1 to TRBJ2-7; 10 bases line up with TRBD1. From germline, CDR1 is DFQATT and CDR2 SNEGSKA (reference sequence). The V gene end was trimmed by 4 bases and the J gene end by 4 bases; junction bases not matched to a gene: 1. CDR3 length: 12 residues. DNA for the CDR3: TGCAGTGCTAAGGACAGGGGGTACGAGCAGTACTTC. Translated: CSAKDRGYEQYF.

In this sample, this clonotype turned up many times. The CDR3, as DNA: TGTGCCAGCAGTTACTCCCACCGGACCGGGGAGCTGTTTTTT. Translation gives CASSYSHRTGELFF. The chain uses TRBV6-2 or TRBV6-3 and TRBJ2-2; D remains ambiguous. CDR1 is MNHEY, CDR2 SVGEGT, per germline. Between the trimmed V and J ends, which lost 0 bases and 5 bases, there was a span of 7 bases. The CDR3 contains 14 residues.

This clonotype has at least ten counts. The rearrangement uses TRBV7-2 and TRBJ2-5, with 9 bases fitting TRBD1. This CDR3 spans 15 amino acids. J lost 5 bases, V lost 5 bases, and 9 bases had no gene match. The germline gives CDR1 SGHTA, CDR2 FQGNSA. The CDR3 sequence: CASSINRGRSETQYF. The CDR3 nucleotides read TGTGCCAGCAGCATAAACAGGGGGCGGTCCGAGACCCAGTACTTC.

V gene TRBV20-1 combines with J gene TRBJ2-3; D unclear. Germline CDR1 DFQATT, CDR2 SNEGSKA (reference sequence). V lost 0 bases and J 0 bases, leaving 7 bases between the germline ends. This CDR3 contains 14 residues. As DNA, the CDR3 is TGCAGTGCTAGAGATCAAAGGAGCACAGATACGCAGTATTTT. Its translation is CSARDQRSTDTQYF.

Remarks on this clonotype: Since a much larger clone is just one base distant, this may be a read error. The rearrangement links TRBV20-1 to TRBJ1-3; D is unclear. Germline CDR1 reads DFQATT; CDR2 reads SNEGSKA (reference sequence). This CDR3 has 14 residues. CDR3: CSASDGLSGKTIYF. CDR3 DNA sequence: TGCAGTGCTTCGGACGGACTCTCTGGAAAAACCATATATTTT.

The table lists this clonotype with many counts. This rearrangement joins TRBV5-6 to TRBJ2-5; D ambiguous. V lost 0 bases and J 2 bases, leaving 5 bases between the germline ends. Germline V gives CDR1 SGHDT, CDR2 YYEEEE. The CDR3 sequence is 13 residues long. The CDR3 is CASSLGQQETQYF. CDR3 nucleotide sequence: TGTGCCAGCAGCTTGGGGCAGCAAGAGACCCAGTACTTC. Filled out from reference TRBV5-6 and TRBJ2-5, the complete variable domain reads DAGVTQSPTHLIKTRGQQVTLRCSPKSGHDTVSWYQQALGQGPQFIFQYYEEEERQRGNFPDRFSGHQFPNYSSELNVNALLLGDSALYLCASSLGQQETQYFGPGTRLLVL.